The 16 T cell receptor beta chains below were found in one sample sequenced in a study of T cells in localized non-small cell lung cancer. TCRdb's table, derived via immunoSEQ multiplex PCR, lists solely in-frame clones and lacks some. The sample shows some 39,000 clones, more than 75% of them seen only once. The sample was PBMCs, taken before any cancer treatment. All receptors come from a woman aged 35-75 years with stage II squamous cell lung carcinoma.

This clone was recorded only once. V usage is TRBV6-5 and J usage is TRBJ2-7, with TRBD2 matching over 7 bases. Germline V gives CDR1 MNHEY, CDR2 SVGAGI. Trimming cost V 8 bases and J 1 base; bases outside gene matches: 5. The CDR3 runs to 13 residues. CDR3 sequence reads: CASQRDGSYEQYF. The CDR3 DNA reads TGTGCCAGCCAGCGGGACGGGTCCTACGAGCAGTACTTC.

V gene TRBV29-1 combines with J gene TRBJ2-1, with 10 nucleotides matching TRBD2. There are 13 residues in the CDR3. CDR1 SQVTM and CDR2 ANQGSEA come from the germline V gene. Unmatched junction bases numbered 3, after V lost 6 bases and J lost 4 bases. CDR3 sequence reads: CSVRLAGYNEQFF. Written as DNA, the CDR3 is TGCAGCGTAAGACTAGCGGGTTACAATGAGCAGTTCTTC.

This clone showed up just once. The chain employs TRBV6-1 and TRBJ2-5; 7 nucleotides line up with TRBD2. Germline-derived CDR1 and CDR2 are MNHNS and SASEGT. The CDR3 is made up of 14 amino acids. V was clipped by 4 bases and J by 2 bases; unmatched bases: 4. CDR3 in amino acids: CASSAGTTQETQYF. The CDR3 nucleotides read TGTGCCAGCAGTGCCGGGACTACTCAAGAGACCCAGTACTTC.

This rearrangement joins TRBV6-6 to TRBJ2-7, with 10 positions matching TRBD1. The J segment lost 5 bases and the V segment lost 6 bases, leaving 7 bases of the junction unmatched. CDR3 length: 14 residues. Per germline, CDR1 MNHNY and CDR2 SVGAGI (reference sequence). CDR3 sequence: CASSTGTGVHEQYF. In nucleotides, the CDR3 is TGTGCCAGCAGCACCGGGACAGGGGTCCACGAGCAGTACTTC.

This sequence joins TRBV5-1 and TRBJ2-7; D perhaps matches TRBD1 (5 bases). V gave up 1 base and J gave up 2 bases, with 19 bases separating them. The CDR3 length is 17 residues. CDR1 SGHRS and CDR2 YFSETQ come from the germline V gene. The CDR3 region has the DNA TGCGCCAGCAGCTTGTCTGACAGCCGGGTCCTTCCCTACGAGCAGTACTTC. This sequence encodes CASSLSDSRVLPYEQYF.

The V call is TRBV7-6, the J call TRBJ2-5; perhaps TRBD1 as D (5 bases). Germline V gene data show CDR1 as SGHVS and CDR2 as FNYEAQ. This CDR3 has 13 amino acids. V dropped 1 base and J dropped 5 bases, with 8 bases sitting between them. The CDR3 DNA sequence: TGTGCCAGCAGCTTAGTGCAGGGCGAGACCCAGTACTTC. Amino acids: CASSLVQGETQYF. The variable domain in full, completed from reference TRBV7-6 and TRBJ2-5, reads GAGVSQSPRYKVTKRGQDVALRCDPISGHVSLYWYRQALGQGPEFLTYFNYEAQQDKSGLPNDRFSAERPEGSISTLTIQRTEQRDSAMYRCASSLVQGETQYFGPGTRLLVL.

The chain couples TRBV9 to TRBJ1-4, with D maybe TRBD1 (6 bases). The V end lost 2 bases, the J end lost 5 bases, and 13 bases lay between the germline ends. The germline gives CDR1 SGDLS, CDR2 YYNGEE. The CDR3 has 15 residues. CDR3 DNA: TGTGCCAGCAGCGTTGGTGGGGGCTGGAATGAAAAACTGTTTTTT. This codes for CASSVGGGWNEKLFF.

J is TRBJ1-2 and V is TRBV6-5; 8 bases are a match to TRBD1. J lost 2 bases, V lost 10 bases, and 6 bases had no gene match. Germline V gene sequence: CDR1 MNHEY, CDR2 SVGAGI. The CDR3 contains 13 residues. CDR3: CATRTGSNYGYTF. The CDR3 DNA reads as TGTGCCACGAGGACAGGGAGCAACTATGGCTACACCTTC.

The V gene is TRBV2, the J gene TRBJ2-5; tentative D call: TRBD2 (5 bases). The V gene lost 9 bases and the J gene lost 4 bases, with 12 bases spanning the gap. Germline lookup yields CDR1 SNHLY and CDR2 FYNNEI. The CDR3 has 12 amino acids. CDR3: CASKGGGETQYF. CDR3 coding DNA: TGTGCCAGTAAAGGAGGAGGAGAGACCCAGTACTTC.

The V and J genes are TRBV27 and TRBJ1-2; D unresolved. The CDR3 spans 15 residues. V gave up 6 bases and J gave up 3 bases, with 17 bases separating them. Germline V gene data show CDR1 as MNHEY and CDR2 as SMNVEV (reference sequence). The CDR3 is CASSNKVGVYYGYTF. In DNA, the CDR3 is TGTGCCAGCAGCAATAAGGTCGGGGTCTACTATGGCTACACCTTC.

This clone was picked up a small number of times. V gene TRBV5-1 combines with J gene TRBJ2-7, with 9 bases lining up with TRBD1. Germline-derived CDR1 and CDR2 are SGHRS and YFSETQ. The CDR3 has 16 residues. J gave up 0 bases and V 0 bases, and 4 bases lay outside the gene matches. The CDR3 DNA reads as TGCGCCAGCAGCTTGGGGGACAGGGAAAGCTCCTACGAGCAGTACGTC. It encodes CASSLGDRESSYEQYV.

The J gene is TRBJ1-1, the V gene TRBV18; D is perhaps TRBD1 (5 bases). The CDR3 consists of 14 residues. The ends were cut back, 2 bases at V and 2 bases at J, with 9 bases in the middle. Germline CDR1 KGHSH, CDR2 LQKENI. CDR3 sequence: CASSPLGVNTEAFF. The CDR3, as DNA: TGTGCCAGCTCACCATTAGGGGTAAACACTGAAGCTTTCTTT. The full variable domain, in which reference TRBV18 and TRBJ1-1 provide the parts outside the CDR3, is NAGVMQNPRHLVRRRGQEARLRCSPMKGHSHVYWYRQLPEEGLKFMVYLQKENIIDESGMPKERFSAEFPKEGPSILRIQQVVRGDSAAYFCASSPLGVNTEAFFGQGTRLTVV.

The chain carries TRBV5-6 and TRBJ1-6, with 10 positions matching TRBD1. CDR1 is SGHDT and CDR2 is YYEEEE in the germline V gene. The V segment lost 2 bases and the J segment 5 bases; nucleotides outside the gene matches: 4. The CDR3 consists of 16 residues. The CDR3, as DNA: TGTGCCAGCAGCTTCGGGACAGGGGAGAATAATTCACCCCTCCACTTT. Translated, it gives CASSFGTGENNSPLHF.

This rearrangement joins TRBV27 to TRBJ2-2, with a possible D match to TRBD1 (5 bases). The CDR3 has 14 residues. V shed 6 bases and J shed 3 bases, with 11 bases lying between them. Germline CDR1 reads MNHEY; CDR2 reads SMNVEV (reference sequence). DNA for the CDR3: TGTGCCAGCAGGCCACAGGAATACACCGGGGAGCTGTTTTTT. Protein product: CASRPQEYTGELFF.

This chain connects TRBV2 to TRBJ2-3, with D possibly matching TRBD1 (5 bases). The CDR3 length is 14 residues. CDR1 and CDR2 (germline): SNHLY, FYNNEI. The V and J ends lost 2 bases and 13 bases respectively, with 19 bases between them. Here the CDR3 DNA reads TGTGCCAGCAGTGAATTAGTGGGGCCTATTTTCGAGTATTTT. It is translated as CASSELVGPIFEYF.

This clone turned up a few times. The genes are TRBV4-2 and TRBJ1-1; D not resolved. Germline values: CDR1 LGHNA, CDR2 YNFKEQ. The CDR3 is 15 residues long. The germline V and J ends were trimmed by 0 bases and 3 bases, with 11 bases remaining between them. CDR3 coding DNA: TGTGCCAGCAGCCAAGACGGCCACTCAGACACTGAAGCTTTCTTT. It yields the protein CASSQDGHSDTEAFF.